This T cell receptor (beta chain) was captured by sequencing in a study of cytomegalovirus exposure and HLA in healthy donors. The study's findings and limits: Reports credit the classifier with highly specific, highly sensitive diagnosis of cytomegalovirus status.

Germline-derived CDR1 and CDR2 are SGHTA and FQGTGA. Trimming pared 1 base from V and 0 bases from J, leaving 9 bases between. The CDR3 consists of 15 residues. As for this clone: Its antigen is currently unknown.

TCRdb's copy holds only in-frame clones and misses some; the assay was immunoSEQ multiplex PCR. The repertoire holds about 73,000 clones, with around 96% as singletons. The J gene is TRBJ1-2, the V gene TRBV7-3; no clear D. The sequencing sample was made of PBMCs. This receptor was taken from a man younger than 35 in good health and CMV-seronegative. The DNA of the CDR3 is TGTGCCAGCAGCTTAATTGGCAGGCCTAACTATGGCTACACCTTC. This translates into CASSLIGRPNYGYTF.